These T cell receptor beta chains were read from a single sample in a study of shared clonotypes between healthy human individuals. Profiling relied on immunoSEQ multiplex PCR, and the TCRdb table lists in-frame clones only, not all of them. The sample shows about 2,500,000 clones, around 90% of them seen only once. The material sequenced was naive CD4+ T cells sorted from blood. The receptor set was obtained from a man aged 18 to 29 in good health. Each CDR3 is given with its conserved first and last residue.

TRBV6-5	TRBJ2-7	CASSNNDYEQYF
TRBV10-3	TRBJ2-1	CAISRQDLNNEQFF
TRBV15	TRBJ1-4	CATSRDGTGRGEKLFF
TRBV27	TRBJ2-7	CASSLSGQGAYEQYF
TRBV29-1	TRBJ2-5	CSEGQGGFETQYF
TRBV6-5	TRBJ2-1	CASSYSGGLGYNEQFF
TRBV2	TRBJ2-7	CASRGTSSPSQYF
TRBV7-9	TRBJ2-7	CASSPGQGPYEQYF
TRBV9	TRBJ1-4	CASSTRGTDNEKLFF
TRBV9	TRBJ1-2	CASSVWEQEFYGYTF
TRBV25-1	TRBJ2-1	CASSELSSGSSYNEQFF
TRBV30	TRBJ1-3	CAWSRLDSGNTIYF
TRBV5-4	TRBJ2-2	CASSKEGLNTGELFF
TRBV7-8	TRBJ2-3	CASSLGVAGPITDTQYF
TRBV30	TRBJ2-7	CAWSRDGTGVREQYF
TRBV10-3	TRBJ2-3	CAISAREAQYF
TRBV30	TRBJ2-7	CAWSVLRGAYEQYF
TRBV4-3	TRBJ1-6	CASSQDPAEANSPLHF
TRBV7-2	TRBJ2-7	CASSFSGSYEQYF
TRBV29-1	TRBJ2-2	CSVDSGPGRVGELFF
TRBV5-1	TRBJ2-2	CASRWGSANTGELFF
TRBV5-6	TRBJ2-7	CASSPGTGKTYEQYF
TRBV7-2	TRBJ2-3	CASNKGLADTQYF
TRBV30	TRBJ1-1	CAWSSGPEAFF
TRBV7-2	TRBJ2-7	CASSFPTLPPSSGSEQYF
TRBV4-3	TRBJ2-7	CASSQDLVDGSWTTSEQYF
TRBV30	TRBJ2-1	CAWTPWGTYYNEQFF
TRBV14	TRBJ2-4	CASSPGQGKSLAKNIQYF
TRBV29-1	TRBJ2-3	CSVGFGASTDTQYF
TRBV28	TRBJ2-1	CASQLKREQFF